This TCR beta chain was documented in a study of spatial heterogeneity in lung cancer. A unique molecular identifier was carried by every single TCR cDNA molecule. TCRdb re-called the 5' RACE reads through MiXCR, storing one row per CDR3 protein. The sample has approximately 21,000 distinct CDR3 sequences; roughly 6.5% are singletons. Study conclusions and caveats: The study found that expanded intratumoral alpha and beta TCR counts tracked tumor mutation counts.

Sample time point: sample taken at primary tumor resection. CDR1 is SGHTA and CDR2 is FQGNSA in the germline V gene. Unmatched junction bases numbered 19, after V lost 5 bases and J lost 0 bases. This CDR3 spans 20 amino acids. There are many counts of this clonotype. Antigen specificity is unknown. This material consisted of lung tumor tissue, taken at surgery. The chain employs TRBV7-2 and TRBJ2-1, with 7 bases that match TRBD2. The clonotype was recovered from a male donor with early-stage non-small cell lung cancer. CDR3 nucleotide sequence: TGTGCCAGCAGCAAGACTAGCTCCATATCATCCGCGAGCTCCTACAATGAGCAGTTCTTC. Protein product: CASSKTSSISSASSYNEQFF.